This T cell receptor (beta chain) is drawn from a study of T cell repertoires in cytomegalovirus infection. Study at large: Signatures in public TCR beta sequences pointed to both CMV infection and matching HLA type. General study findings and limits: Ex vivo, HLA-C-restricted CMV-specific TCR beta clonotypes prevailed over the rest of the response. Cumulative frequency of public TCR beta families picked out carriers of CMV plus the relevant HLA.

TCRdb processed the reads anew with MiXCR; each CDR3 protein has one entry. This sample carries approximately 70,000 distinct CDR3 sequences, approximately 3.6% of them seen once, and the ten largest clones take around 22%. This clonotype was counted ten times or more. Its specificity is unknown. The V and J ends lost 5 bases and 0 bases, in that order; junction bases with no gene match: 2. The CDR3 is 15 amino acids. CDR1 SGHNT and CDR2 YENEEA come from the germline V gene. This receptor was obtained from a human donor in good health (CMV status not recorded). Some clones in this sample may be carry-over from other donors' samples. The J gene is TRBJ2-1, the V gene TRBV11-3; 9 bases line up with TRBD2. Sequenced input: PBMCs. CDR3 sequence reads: CASSQAGGSYNEQFF. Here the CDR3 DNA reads TGTGCCAGCAGCCAAGCGGGAGGCTCCTACAATGAGCAGTTCTTC.